A selection of T cell receptor beta chains follows, all from one sample in a study of Ad26.COV2.S vaccination and SARS-CoV-2 variants. Sequencing was performed with immunoSEQ multiplex PCR; in TCRdb, only in-frame clones are kept and a portion is missing. The profile shows roughly 380,000 clones, 90% to 95% of them singletons. The sequencing used peripheral blood, collected after recovery from COVID-19. All receptors derive from a human donor who had recovered from COVID-19. Both conserved end residues are part of each CDR3. D genes are given only for firm matches. Part of the rows lack a size; the others show once, few, many or a class for expanded clones.

cdr3_aa: CASSTYIQGSWYGYTF; cdr3_nt: TGCGCCAGCAGCACATATATCCAGGGTAGCTGGTATGGCTACACCTTC; clone_size: -; j_call: TRBJ1-2; v_call: TRBV5-1; d_call: -
cdr3_aa: CASSQGFLAGANTGELFF; cdr3_nt: TGCGCCAGCAGCCAAGGCTTCCTAGCGGGGGCGAACACCGGGGAGCTGTTTTTT; clone_size: -; j_call: TRBJ2-2; v_call: TRBV4-3; d_call: TRBD2
cdr3_aa: CASSDLIGTEAFF; cdr3_nt: TGTGCCAGCAGTGACCTTATAGGCACTGAAGCTTTCTTT; clone_size: -; j_call: TRBJ1-1; v_call: TRBV2; d_call: -
cdr3_aa: CASSLLQGTNTIYF; cdr3_nt: TGTGCCAGCAGCCTACTACAGGGAACAAACACCATATATTTT; clone_size: once; j_call: TRBJ1-3; v_call: TRBV6-5; d_call: -
cdr3_aa: CASSQETSVRETQYF; cdr3_nt: TGCGCCAGCAGCCAAGAGACCTCGGTGAGGGAGACCCAGTACTTC; clone_size: -; j_call: TRBJ2-5; v_call: TRBV4-1; d_call: -
cdr3_aa: CASSLFGRNTGELFF; cdr3_nt: TGTGCCAGCAGCTTGTTCGGCAGGAACACCGGGGAGCTGTTTTTT; clone_size: -; j_call: TRBJ2-2; v_call: TRBV5-4; d_call: -
cdr3_aa: CASSPTGLSSYEQYF; cdr3_nt: TGTGCCAGCAGTCCGACAGGACTAAGCTCCTACGAGCAGTACTTC; clone_size: once; j_call: TRBJ2-7; v_call: TRBV27; d_call: -
cdr3_aa: CATSARGAPETEAFF; cdr3_nt: TGTGCCACCAGTGCTCGGGGCGCCCCGGAGACTGAAGCTTTCTTT; clone_size: -; j_call: TRBJ1-1; v_call: TRBV24-1; d_call: -
cdr3_aa: CSASGQPNYGYTF; cdr3_nt: TGCAGTGCTAGTGGGCAGCCTAACTATGGCTACACCTTC; clone_size: -; j_call: TRBJ1-2; v_call: TRBV20-1; d_call: -
cdr3_aa: CASSLDDRRYEKLFF; cdr3_nt: TGCGCCAGCAGCTTGGACGACAGGAGGTATGAAAAACTGTTTTTT; clone_size: -; j_call: TRBJ1-4; v_call: TRBV5-1; d_call: -
cdr3_aa: CASSPIPTRYGYTF; cdr3_nt: TGTGCCAGCAGCCCGATACCTACCCGCTATGGCTACACCTTC; clone_size: -; j_call: TRBJ1-2; v_call: TRBV27; d_call: -
cdr3_aa: CASSPPSREAFF; cdr3_nt: TGTGCCAGCTCACCACCGTCACGGGAAGCTTTCTTT; clone_size: once; j_call: TRBJ1-1; v_call: TRBV18; d_call: -
cdr3_aa: CASSRLGLAGGPITDTQYF; cdr3_nt: TGTGCCAGCAGCCGTTTGGGACTAGCGGGGGGGCCTATTACAGATACGCAGTATTTT; clone_size: -; j_call: TRBJ2-3; v_call: TRBV7-6; d_call: TRBD2
cdr3_aa: CASSFGRLAGGMDEQFF; cdr3_nt: TGCGCCAGCAGCTTTGGGAGGCTAGCGGGGGGGATGGATGAGCAGTTCTTC; clone_size: -; j_call: TRBJ2-1; v_call: TRBV5-1; d_call: TRBD2
cdr3_aa: CASSRTGDNSPLHF; cdr3_nt: TGTGCCAGCAGCCGGACGGGGGATAATTCACCCCTCCACTTT; clone_size: -; j_call: TRBJ1-6; v_call: TRBV14; d_call: -
cdr3_aa: CASRGRTGELFF; cdr3_nt: TGTGCCAGCAGGGGCCGAACCGGGGAGCTGTTTTTT; clone_size: -; j_call: TRBJ2-2; v_call: TRBV6-5; d_call: -
cdr3_aa: CASSRPGSPLHF; cdr3_nt: TGTGCCAGCAGCAGACCAGGTTCACCCCTCCACTTT; clone_size: few; j_call: TRBJ1-6; v_call: TRBV6-2/TRBV6-3; d_call: -
cdr3_aa: CASSSRESYEQYF; cdr3_nt: TGTGCCAGCAGCTCGAGGGAGTCCTACGAGCAGTACTTC; clone_size: -; j_call: TRBJ2-7; v_call: TRBV11-1; d_call: -
cdr3_aa: CASSSSGIHTDTQYF; cdr3_nt: TGTGCCAGCAGTTCCTCCGGGATCCACACAGATACGCAGTATTTT; clone_size: once; j_call: TRBJ2-3; v_call: TRBV6-5; d_call: -
cdr3_aa: CASSGQGDYEQYF; cdr3_nt: TGTGCCAGCAGCGGACAGGGTGATTACGAGCAGTACTTC; clone_size: -; j_call: TRBJ2-7; v_call: TRBV7-8; d_call: TRBD1
cdr3_aa: CASTQARGGNTEAFF; cdr3_nt: TGTGCCAGCACACAAGCCCGAGGCGGGAACACTGAAGCTTTCTTT; clone_size: -; j_call: TRBJ1-1; v_call: TRBV6-6; d_call: -
cdr3_aa: CASSPLPGASGETQYF; cdr3_nt: TGTGCCAGCAGCCCCCTACCGGGGGCCTCCGGGGAGACCCAGTACTTC; clone_size: -; j_call: TRBJ2-5; v_call: TRBV7-2; d_call: -
cdr3_aa: CASSRDYGYTF; cdr3_nt: TGTGCCAGCAGTCGAGATTATGGCTACACCTTC; clone_size: -; j_call: TRBJ1-2; v_call: TRBV6-2/TRBV6-3; d_call: -
cdr3_aa: CSVDVAGGNEQFF; cdr3_nt: TGCAGCGTTGACGTCGCGGGGGGTAATGAGCAGTTCTTC; clone_size: -; j_call: TRBJ2-1; v_call: TRBV29-1; d_call: TRBD2
cdr3_aa: CASSKGRGPLDTEAFF; cdr3_nt: TGTGCCAGCAGCAAGGGGAGGGGGCCGTTGGACACTGAAGCTTTCTTT; clone_size: -; j_call: TRBJ1-1; v_call: TRBV9; d_call: TRBD1
cdr3_aa: CASSPLRDDYEQYF; cdr3_nt: TGTGCCAGCAGCCCTCTCCGGGACGACTACGAGCAGTACTTC; clone_size: -; j_call: TRBJ2-7; v_call: TRBV25-1; d_call: -
cdr3_aa: CASSRIITDTQYF; cdr3_nt: TGTGCCAGCTCACGGATCATCACAGATACGCAGTATTTT; clone_size: -; j_call: TRBJ2-3; v_call: TRBV18; d_call: -
cdr3_aa: CASSQAPPAGGCTDTQYF; cdr3_nt: TGTGCCAGCAGCCAAGCGCCGCCAGCGGGGGGCTGCACAGATACGCAGTATTTT; clone_size: -; j_call: TRBJ2-3; v_call: TRBV3-1/TRBV3-2; d_call: TRBD2
cdr3_aa: CASSPGSGGKAFF; cdr3_nt: TGTGCCAGCTCACCAGGGTCCGGGGGAAAAGCTTTCTTT; clone_size: -; j_call: TRBJ1-1; v_call: TRBV18; d_call: -
cdr3_aa: CASSGAISNQPQHF; cdr3_nt: TGTGCCAGTAGCGGGGCTATCAGCAATCAGCCCCAGCATTTT; clone_size: -; j_call: TRBJ1-5; v_call: TRBV19; d_call: -
cdr3_aa: CASSIGRIMNTEAFF; cdr3_nt: TGTGCCAGTAGTATAGGGCGGATTATGAACACTGAAGCTTTCTTT; clone_size: -; j_call: TRBJ1-1; v_call: TRBV19; d_call: -
cdr3_aa: CASSLAGRGPETQYF; cdr3_nt: TGCGCCAGCAGCTTGGCGGGGCGGGGGCCAGAGACCCAGTACTTC; clone_size: once; j_call: TRBJ2-5; v_call: TRBV5-1; d_call: -
cdr3_aa: CASSTGGWRFF; cdr3_nt: TGTGCCAGCAGTACAGGGGGCTGGAGATTCTTC; clone_size: -; j_call: TRBJ2-1; v_call: TRBV12-3/TRBV12-4; d_call: TRBD1
cdr3_aa: CASSSPGQVYGYTF; cdr3_nt: TGTGCCAGCAGCTCCCCGGGACAGGTCTATGGCTACACCTTC; clone_size: -; j_call: TRBJ1-2; v_call: TRBV7-2; d_call: TRBD1
cdr3_aa: CASIWGDEQYF; cdr3_nt: TGTGCCAGCATTTGGGGTGACGAGCAGTACTTC; clone_size: -; j_call: TRBJ2-7; v_call: TRBV2; d_call: -
cdr3_aa: CASSQTTGGHFSGNTIYF; cdr3_nt: TGCGCCAGCAGCCAAACCACAGGGGGACACTTCTCTGGAAACACCATATATTTT; clone_size: -; j_call: TRBJ1-3; v_call: TRBV4-3; d_call: TRBD1
cdr3_aa: CASSLDGSGNTIYF; cdr3_nt: TGTGCCAGCAGCCTAGACGGCTCTGGAAACACCATATATTTT; clone_size: -; j_call: TRBJ1-3; v_call: TRBV11-2; d_call: -
cdr3_aa: CASSQLLQGNYGYTF; cdr3_nt: TGCGCCAGCAGCCAGCTCTTACAGGGGAACTATGGCTACACCTTC; clone_size: few; j_call: TRBJ1-2; v_call: TRBV4-3; d_call: TRBD1
cdr3_aa: CASSLTRRQAGPSSYNEQFF; cdr3_nt: TGCGCCAGCAGCTTAACACGACGCCAAGCGGGGCCAAGCTCCTACAATGAGCAGTTCTTC; clone_size: -; j_call: TRBJ2-1; v_call: TRBV5-1; d_call: TRBD2
cdr3_aa: CASGLVDLSGEETQYF; cdr3_nt: TGTGCTAGTGGTTTGGTAGACCTGTCGGGGGAGGAGACCCAGTACTTC; clone_size: -; j_call: TRBJ2-5; v_call: TRBV12-5; d_call: -
cdr3_aa: CASSVTPGSYNEQFF; cdr3_nt: TGTGCCAGCAGCGTCACCCCGGGCTCCTACAATGAGCAGTTCTTC; clone_size: -; j_call: TRBJ2-1; v_call: TRBV7-6; d_call: -
cdr3_aa: CASSQRPQGRGTNEKLFF; cdr3_nt: TGTGCCAGCAGCCAACGACCACAGGGCCGGGGGACTAATGAAAAACTGTTTTTT; clone_size: -; j_call: TRBJ1-4; v_call: TRBV6-2/TRBV6-3; d_call: -
cdr3_aa: CASSARDRGLLGNQPQHF; cdr3_nt: TGTGCCAGCTCAGCCCGGGACAGGGGGCTGTTGGGCAATCAGCCCCAGCATTTT; clone_size: few; j_call: TRBJ1-5; v_call: TRBV18; d_call: TRBD1
cdr3_aa: CASSWPDTQYF; cdr3_nt: TGTGCCAGCAGTTGGCCAGATACGCAGTATTTT; clone_size: -; j_call: TRBJ2-3; v_call: TRBV28; d_call: -
cdr3_aa: CASSQQGLEGYTF; cdr3_nt: TGTGCCAGCAGCCAACAGGGTTTGGAGGGCTACACCTTC; clone_size: -; j_call: TRBJ1-2; v_call: TRBV7-9; d_call: -
cdr3_aa: CASSPQPDEQYF; cdr3_nt: TGTGCCAGCAGCCCCCAGCCGGACGAGCAGTACTTC; clone_size: -; j_call: TRBJ2-7; v_call: TRBV5-4; d_call: -
cdr3_aa: CASSDPTGELFF; cdr3_nt: TGCGCCAGCAGTGACCCGACCGGGGAGCTGTTTTTT; clone_size: -; j_call: TRBJ2-2; v_call: TRBV10-1; d_call: -
cdr3_aa: CASRLAAGYEQYF; cdr3_nt: TGTGCCAGCAGGCTAGCGGCGGGCTACGAGCAGTACTTC; clone_size: -; j_call: TRBJ2-7; v_call: TRBV6-5; d_call: TRBD2
cdr3_aa: CSVEVQGNYGYTF; cdr3_nt: TGCAGCGTTGAGGTACAGGGGAACTATGGCTACACCTTC; clone_size: once; j_call: TRBJ1-2; v_call: TRBV29-1; d_call: TRBD1
cdr3_aa: CASSLVLLTEAFF; cdr3_nt: TGTGCCAGCAGCTTAGTCCTTTTGACTGAAGCTTTCTTT; clone_size: -; j_call: TRBJ1-1; v_call: TRBV7-8; d_call: -
cdr3_aa: CASGLWGYGYTF; cdr3_nt: TGTGCTAGTGGTTTGTGGGGGTATGGCTACACCTTC; clone_size: few; j_call: TRBJ1-2; v_call: TRBV12-5; d_call: -
cdr3_aa: CASSLGAAGQGFYNYGYTF; cdr3_nt: TGTGCCAGCAGCTTAGGGGCGGCAGGACAGGGGTTTTATAACTATGGCTACACCTTC; clone_size: -; j_call: TRBJ1-2; v_call: TRBV11-2; d_call: TRBD1
cdr3_aa: CASSQAGTAYEQYF; cdr3_nt: TGTGCCAGCAGCCAAGCCGGGACAGCCTACGAGCAGTACTTC; clone_size: -; j_call: TRBJ2-7; v_call: TRBV3-1/TRBV3-2; d_call: TRBD1
cdr3_aa: CASSSLNDRQETQYF; cdr3_nt: TGTGCCAGCAGTTCATTAAACGACAGGCAAGAGACCCAGTACTTC; clone_size: once; j_call: TRBJ2-5; v_call: TRBV28; d_call: -
cdr3_aa: CASSVNHNEQFF; cdr3_nt: TGTGCCAGCAGCGTGAACCACAATGAGCAGTTCTTC; clone_size: once; j_call: TRBJ2-1; v_call: TRBV9; d_call: -
cdr3_aa: CASSQGRGGINEKLFF; cdr3_nt: TGCGCCAGCAGCCAAGGTCGGGGAGGAATTAATGAAAAACTGTTTTTT; clone_size: -; j_call: TRBJ1-4; v_call: TRBV4-1; d_call: -